The following is a T cell receptor beta chain sequence with its context. The clone's antigen remains unknown. It has no much larger one-base neighbor in the sample; base qualities were not kept. The CDR3 contains 14 residues, cysteine and phenylalanine counted. The kept DNA is CDR3 alone, 42 bases in frame from the first base. V loses 6 bases of germline sequence and J loses 0 bases, and the interval between the two ends is 8 bases. Based on the germline V gene, the CDR1 and CDR2 sequences are KGHDR and SFDVKD. These data are taken from a study of T cells after yellow fever vaccination (dated by TCRdb to between 2017 and 2020). For the wider study: Libraries from fractions with low cell numbers were prepared with the SMART-Seq v4 Ultra Low Input RNA kit. To follow T-cell clones before and after both primary and booster YFV17D yellow fever vaccination, bulk TCR alpha and beta repertoires underwent longitudinal sequencing. Two healthy male donors made up the cohort, one aged 18 to 29 years and the other aged 30 to 39 years. Bulk PBMC replicates and cell subsets were isolated from blood drawn at multiple timepoints before and after both primary and secondary immunization.

TCR cDNA was made using 5'RACE template switching, a step that added a universal primer site and unique molecular identifiers. Priming for cDNA synthesis came from both the TCR alpha and TCR beta constant segments. Library amplification used two PCR steps, and the second PCR step added sample barcodes and sequencing adapters. Sequencing of the libraries was done on either Illumina HiSeq 2500 (2x100 bp) or NovaSeq (2x150 bp). The paper's processing steps were these. MIGEC handled demultiplexing of reads and collapsing into UMI consensus sequences, while MiXCR performed V(D)J alignment. Vaccine-responding clonotypes were defined with edgeR using replicate PBMC samples, requiring FDR below 0.01 and a log2 fold change above 5 up to day 15. Bulk clonotypes were assigned CD4 or CD8 identity according to which sequenced CD4 or CD8 repertoire held them at higher abundance. Clones were called with MiXCR by TCRdb after fastp trimmed the public reads at Q25, and only in-frame beta chains were retained. Each CDR3 protein appears once, grouped with its most common genes and DNA. In this record, the V and J calls reflect TCRdb's handling and not the investigators' own analysis. The sample contains some 670,000 distinct CDR3 sequences, 9% to 15% of them found a single time. The ten top clones hold 14% to 15% of the sample.

What this sample's treatment or condition label stands for: live attenuated yellow fever vaccine strain. Two biological replicates of bulk PBMCs were collected at each blood-draw timepoint. PBMCs were isolated from peripheral blood using a standard Ficoll-Paque protocol. TriZol was used to extract RNA from bulk PBMCs, from CD4 and CD8 fractions, and from dextramer-positive and dextramer-negative fractions. The full study reports these points: Because the study included only a couple of donors, the extent to which the findings can be generalized is limited. The secondary T-cell response was weaker than the primary response but faster, peaking on day 5 instead of day 15. After the booster, most of the clones that had expanded following primary vaccination were detected again (approximately 96% of CD4 and 80% to 90% of CD8), which suggests that memory was broadly maintained. A small share of clonotypes was detected in both CD4 and CD8 compartments, with the overlap likely arising from convergent recombination. FACS-sorted repertoires could contain abundant contaminating clonotypes from the bulk population, so computational filtering was required.

The input for sequencing was PBMCs, taken on the day of the yellow fever booster vaccination. The rearranged chain carries TRBV24-1 and TRBJ1-5, with no confident D gene call. This receptor was identified in a man aged 25 to 40 who received the YFV17D yellow fever vaccine. The CDR3 reads as follows: CATSSGASNQPQHF. Here is the DNA: TGTGCCACCAGTTCGGGCGCTAGCAATCAGCCCCAGCATTTT.